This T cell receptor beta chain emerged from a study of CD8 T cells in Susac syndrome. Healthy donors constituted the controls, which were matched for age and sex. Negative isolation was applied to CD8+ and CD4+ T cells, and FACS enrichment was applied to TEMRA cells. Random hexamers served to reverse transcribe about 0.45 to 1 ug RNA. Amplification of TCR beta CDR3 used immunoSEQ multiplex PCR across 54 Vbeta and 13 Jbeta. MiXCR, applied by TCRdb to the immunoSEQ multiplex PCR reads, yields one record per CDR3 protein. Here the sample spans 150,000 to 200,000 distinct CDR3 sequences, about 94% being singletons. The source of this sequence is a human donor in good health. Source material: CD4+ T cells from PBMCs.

CDR3 sequence: CSNTEAFF. CDR3 in DNA: TGCAGTAACACTGAAGCTTTCTTT. V usage is TRBV20-1 and J usage is TRBJ1-1; no reliable D call. CDR3 length: 8 residues. V gave up 8 bases and J gave up 2 bases, with 0 bases separating them. Germline CDR1 is DFQATT and CDR2 is SNEGSKA (reference sequence).